Shown below are 22 T cell receptor beta chains from a single sample sequenced in a study of shared clonotypes between healthy human individuals. Assay: immunoSEQ multiplex PCR; the TCRdb copy retains only in-frame clones and omits some. The sample consists of roughly 2.6 million clones, approximately 90% of them appearing once. Sequenced sample: naive CD4+ T cells sorted from blood. The subset is: CD45RA+ positively selected. These receptors were obtained from a young man in good health.

The chain combines TRBV2 with TRBJ2-1, with 12 bases identical to TRBD2. The CDR3 sequence is 15 residues long. In germline, CDR1 is SNHLY, CDR2 FYNNEI. Unmatched junction bases numbered 6, after V lost 4 bases and J lost 8 bases. The CDR3 nucleotides are TGTGCCAGCAGTGCGGCGACTAGCGGGAGCGATGAGCAGTTCTTC. Its translation is CASSAATSGSDEQFF.

The gene calls are TRBV21-1 and TRBJ2-3; the table's D call, TRBD2, was not checked against the DNA. TRBV21-1 is classified as a pseudogene. The CDR3 totals 13 residues. CDR3 amino acids: CASRTRSTDTQYF. The CDR3 nucleotides are TGTGCCAGCAGGACTAGGAGCACAGATACGCAGTATTTT.

V gene TRBV5-5 combines with J gene TRBJ1-6, with D uncertain. This CDR3 has 15 residues. Germline V gives CDR1 SGHKS, CDR2 YYEKEE (reference sequence). Trimming stripped 4 bases from V and 7 bases from J, with 15 bases between. The CDR3 nucleotides read TGTGCCAGCAGCCAAATGGACGGTTTGAATTCACCCCTCCACTTT. This codes for CASSQMDGLNSPLHF.

The chain has TRBV4-1 and TRBJ2-5; a weak D match, TRBD1 (6 bases). CDR1 and CDR2 (germline): MGHRA, YSYEKL. This CDR3 comprises 15 residues. V lost 4 bases and J 4 bases, leaving 16 bases between the germline ends. CDR3 sequence reads: CASSLGDKSRETQYF. The CDR3 nucleotides are TGCGCCAGCAGCCTTGGGGACAAGTCCAGAGAGACCCAGTACTTC.

The chain has TRBV2 and TRBJ1-5; 9 nucleotides match TRBD1. The CDR3 spans 14 residues. Trimming removed 6 bases from V and 6 bases from J; junction bases left unmatched: 6. From germline, CDR1 is SNHLY and CDR2 FYNNEI. CDR3: CASSRDREIQPQHF. The CDR3 bases are TGTGCCAGCAGCCGGGACAGGGAAATTCAGCCCCAGCATTTT.

To note about this clone: The sample contains more than one DNA sequence encoding this CDR3. J is TRBJ2-3 and V is TRBV2; D is unresolved. This CDR3 is 11 amino acids long. V lost 3 bases and J lost 9, with 7 bases in between. Germline V gene sequence: CDR1 SNHLY, CDR2 FYNNEI. CDR3 sequence: CASSESDTQYF. In nucleotides, the CDR3 is TGTGCCAGCAGTGAGTCTGACACGCAGTATTTT.

The chain joins TRBV30 to TRBJ1-6; 9 nucleotides match TRBD1. Germline CDR1 GTSNPN, CDR2 SVGIG (reference sequence). The CDR3 contains 16 residues. The junction had 10 bases not matched to a gene; V was cut back by 4 bases and J by 6 bases. CDR3 region: CAWTQSGTGTNSPLHF. CDR3 nucleotides: TGTGCCTGGACTCAATCCGGGACAGGGACTAATTCACCCCTCCACTTT.

The V gene is TRBV9, the J gene TRBJ2-2, with a tentative D call TRBD1 (5 bases). This CDR3 has 15 residues. V lost 0 bases and J lost 3, with 9 bases in between. The germline CDR1 and CDR2 sequences are SGDLS and YYNGEE. CDR3 region: CASSVGSGHTGELFF. The CDR3 DNA reads TGTGCCAGCAGCGTAGGATCAGGGCACACCGGGGAGCTGTTTTTT.

The chain employs TRBV19 and TRBJ2-7; 11 bases are a match to TRBD1. V shed 6 bases, J shed 2 bases, and the junction held 3 bases outside the gene matches. CDR1 is LNHDA and CDR2 is SQIVND in the germline V gene (reference sequence). The CDR3 loop spans 14 amino acids. This CDR3 reads CASSKGQGAYEQYF. CDR3 coding DNA: TGTGCCAGTAGCAAGGGACAGGGGGCCTACGAGCAGTACTTC.

This clone was seen just once. The rearrangement uses TRBV27 and TRBJ2-3; no clear D. CDR1 and CDR2 from the germline V gene are MNHEY and SMNVEV (reference sequence). The CDR3 length is 14 residues. The ends were cut back, 8 bases at V and 3 bases at J, with 15 bases in the middle. The DNA of the CDR3 is TGTGCCAGCCGGCCTTATTTGGGGACAGATACGCAGTATTTT. Its translation: CASRPYLGTDTQYF.

V is TRBV18 and J is TRBJ2-3; TRBD2 agrees at 16 bases. Germline CDR1 and CDR2: KGHSH and LQKENI. V was clipped by 3 bases and J by 5 bases; unmatched bases: 8. The CDR3 spans 18 residues. CDR3 in amino acids: CASSPTGLAGGPGDTQYF. In DNA form, the CDR3 reads TGTGCCAGCTCACCCACGGGACTAGCGGGGGGGCCCGGAGATACGCAGTATTTT.

The chain uses TRBV6-4 and TRBJ2-3, with TRBD2 matching 7 bases. Unmatched junction bases numbered 4, after V lost 2 bases and J lost 8 bases. The CDR3 has 13 amino acids. The germline V gene has CDR1 MRHNA and CDR2 SNTAGT. CDR3 sequence reads: CASSDAPGGTQYF. The CDR3 nucleotides read TGTGCCAGCAGTGACGCGCCGGGAGGTACGCAGTATTTT.

The genes are TRBV28 and TRBJ1-1; D is unresolved. This CDR3 has 16 residues. Germline CDR1 and CDR2: MDHEN and SYDVKM. V was pared by 5 bases and J by 5 bases, with 21 bases between. The CDR3 protein is CASSPSGMNVVTEAFF. Here the CDR3 DNA reads TGTGCCAGCAGTCCATCGGGGATGAACGTCGTAACTGAAGCTTTCTTT.

The chain couples TRBV4-3 to TRBJ2-5, with 12 bases aligning to TRBD2. The CDR3 runs to 19 residues. Germline loops: CDR1 LGHNA, CDR2 YSLEER. J lost 4 bases, V lost 0 bases, and 12 bases had no gene match. DNA for the CDR3: TGCGCCAGCAGCCAAGATGTACCTAGCGGGAGGGCCTGGGGAGAGACCCAGTACTTC. It translates to CASSQDVPSGRAWGETQYF.

V and J are TRBV18 and TRBJ2-7, with D uncertain. The ends were cut back, 5 bases at V and 2 bases at J, with 10 bases in the middle. Germline CDR1 KGHSH, CDR2 LQKENI. This CDR3 contains 13 residues. DNA for the CDR3: TGTGCCAGCTCAAACTTTGGTGCCTACGAGCAGTACTTC. Translated: CASSNFGAYEQYF.

CDR3 in DNA: TGTGCCCCTGCTAGTAGCGGGAGCTCGAACACCGGGGAGCTGTTTTTT. Translated: CAPASSGSSNTGELFF. The chain has TRBV19 and TRBJ2-2; 9 bases match TRBD2. The V gene's germline CDR1 is LNHDA and CDR2 SQIVND (reference sequence). Losses at the gene ends were 11 bases for V and 0 bases for J; bases not matched to a gene: 10. This CDR3 region has 16 residues.

This clone was detected once. The chain's CDR3 is CASSLEVLGAKNIQYF. The CDR3 coding sequence is TGTGCCAGCAGCTTAGAAGTCTTGGGAGCCAAAAACATTCAGTACTTC. The chain joins TRBV7-9 to TRBJ2-4; no definite D call. Trimming pared 1 base from V and 0 bases from J, leaving 10 bases between. The CDR3 is 16 amino acids. Germline CDR1 is SEHNR and CDR2 is FQNEAQ (reference sequence).

This clone was detected only a few times. The CDR3 DNA follows: TGTGCCAGCAGCCCCTCCCCCTCCGGGGAGCTGTTTTTT. Translating it yields CASSPSPSGELFF. The chain has TRBV2 and TRBJ2-2, with D hard to call. The CDR3 consists of 13 residues. The V gene lost 6 bases and the J gene lost 6 bases, with 11 bases spanning the gap. Germline assignment: CDR1 SNHLY and CDR2 FYNNEI.

The genes are TRBV30 and TRBJ2-3, with D unclear. This CDR3 has 12 amino acids. In germline, CDR1 is GTSNPN, CDR2 SVGIG (reference sequence). The CDR3 coding sequence is TGTGCACTTGTTCGGGGCACAGATACGCAGTATTTT. This encodes CALVRGTDTQYF.

V gene TRBV6-5 combines with J gene TRBJ1-1; D ambiguous. Germline CDR1 and CDR2: MNHEY and SVGAGI. The CDR3 has 14 amino acids. V was clipped by 8 bases and J by 5 bases, with 18 bases between them. For the CDR3, the DNA is TGTGCCAGCGGGCCCCCGGGTTTAATTACTGAAGCTTTCTTT. Its translation: CASGPPGLITEAFF.

V and J are TRBV21-1 and TRBJ2-7; the DNA was not compared with TRBD2, the D call given in the table. TRBV21-1 is a pseudogene segment. The CDR3 contains 14 residues. As DNA, the CDR3 is TGTGCCAGCAGCAAAGCTGGCGGCTCCTACGAGCAGTACTTC. This translates into CASSKAGGSYEQYF.

Only one count was recorded for this clone. The V gene is TRBV5-4, the J gene TRBJ2-5; D unresolved. This CDR3 has 13 residues. Trimming took off 1 base at V and 5 bases at J, with 9 bases between the two ends. Per germline, CDR1 SGHNT and CDR2 YYREEE (reference sequence). The CDR3 region has the DNA TGTGCCAGCAGCTTGTACGCCGCTGAGACCCAGTACTTC. Protein product: CASSLYAAETQYF.